Each of the 23 T cell receptor beta chains below was sequenced from the same sample in a study of shared clonotypes between healthy human individuals. CD45RO-negative, CCR7-selected cells formed the naive CD8 fraction, which excluded terminally differentiated effector memory CD45RA+ cells. Sequenced by immunoSEQ multiplex PCR; TCRdb stores in-frame clones only, minus some. There are about 820,000 clones in the sample; around 92% occur only once, and nearly 25% lies in the top ten. Sequences were obtained from naive CD8+ T cells sorted from blood. The receptors were sampled from a man aged 25-40 years in good health.

The rearrangement uses TRBV14 and TRBJ2-1; TRBD1 agrees at 8 bases. With V trimmed by 1 base and J by 4 bases, 9 bases remained unmatched. Germline V gene data show CDR1 as SGHDN and CDR2 as FVKESK. The CDR3 spans 17 residues. Here the CDR3 DNA reads TGTGCCAGCAGCCAAGTTATGGCACAGGGGGGTTACAATGAGCAGTTCTTC. Residues: CASSQVMAQGGYNEQFF.

This clone was observed once. This chain joins TRBV4-1 and TRBJ2-3, with TRBD2 matching over 11 bases. The ends lost 5 bases at V and 5 bases at J; junction bases unmatched: 9. CDR1 and CDR2 (germline): MGHRA, YSYEKL. The CDR3 spans 16 residues. The CDR3 sequence is CASSFRLAGNQDTQYF. In DNA, the CDR3 is TGCGCCAGCAGCTTTCGACTAGCGGGGAATCAAGATACGCAGTATTTT.

The chain recombines TRBV4-3 with TRBJ2-7, with 7 bases lining up with TRBD1. The CDR3 contains 16 residues. Germline trimming cut 0 bases from V and 0 bases from J; bases unmatched to any gene: 5. In germline, CDR1 is LGHNA, CDR2 YSLEER. The CDR3 region has the DNA TGCGCCAGCAGCCAAGAGGGACAGAGCGACTCCTACGAGCAGTACTTC. Protein product: CASSQEGQSDSYEQYF.

V gene TRBV28 combines with J gene TRBJ2-1, with D unclear. CDR1 and CDR2 from the germline V gene are MDHEN and SYDVKM. The CDR3 contains 11 residues. The germline V and J ends were trimmed by 7 bases and 6 bases, with 7 bases remaining between them. DNA of the CDR3: TGTGCCAGCATAGCAGGCAATGAGCAGTTCTTC. This gives the protein CASIAGNEQFF.

The chain recombines TRBV9 with TRBJ2-7; maybe TRBD1 (6 bases). Trimming cost V 4 bases and J 4 bases, with 21 bases left between them. The V gene's germline CDR1 is SGDLS and CDR2 YYNGEE. The CDR3 covers 16 residues. This CDR3 reads CASSPRTVSNLYEQYF. DNA for the CDR3: TGTGCCAGCAGCCCCCGGACAGTCAGCAACCTATACGAGCAGTACTTC.

As to this clone: One junction end disagrees with the germline gene, perhaps due to a read error. CDR3 residues: CASSDEGGTGHF. CDR3 bases: TGTGCCAGCAGCGACGAAGGCGGGACAGGGCACTTC. This sequence joins TRBV7-9 and TRBJ2-7; 9 bases align to TRBD1. CDR1 and CDR2 from the germline V gene are SEHNR and FQNEAQ (reference sequence). The CDR3 loop spans 12 amino acids.

The rearrangement uses TRBV27 and TRBJ2-3; the D gene is possibly TRBD2 (5 bases). This CDR3 is 16 amino acids long. Germline CDR1 is MNHEY and CDR2 is SMNVEV (reference sequence). Trimming cost V 8 bases and J 0 bases, with 18 bases left between them. CDR3 in amino acids: CASAGWSGSSTDTQYF. CDR3 nucleotide sequence: TGTGCCAGCGCCGGATGGTCGGGGTCTAGCACAGATACGCAGTATTTT.

The V gene is TRBV6-5, the J gene TRBJ2-7, with a tentative D call TRBD1 (5 bases). The CDR3 sequence is 14 residues long. Germline CDR1 and CDR2: MNHEY and SVGAGI. V lost 2 bases and J lost 3, with 11 bases in between. The CDR3 loop reads CASSYGASLYEQYF. CDR3 bases: TGTGCCAGCAGTTACGGGGCATCCCTCTACGAGCAGTACTTC.

This clone was counted a single time. This chain connects TRBV19 to TRBJ2-7; tentatively, D is TRBD2 (6 bases). Germline-derived CDR1 and CDR2 are LNHDA and SQIVND (reference sequence). V was shortened by 11 bases and J by 0 bases, with 14 bases between the two germline ends. This CDR3 has 13 amino acids. CDR3 coding DNA: TGTGCCTCCGGGACTTCCTTCTCCTACGAGCAGTACTTC. Translating gives CASGTSFSYEQYF.

The rearrangement links TRBV7-2 to TRBJ2-7; TRBD2 matches 11 bases. The CDR3 extends over 15 amino acids. Germline CDR1 reads SGHTA; CDR2 reads FQGNSA. Trimming took 3 bases from V and 4 from J; bases not matched to a gene: 5. The CDR3 nucleotides are TGTGCCAGCAGCTTTACTAGCGGGAGTCGGTACGAGCAGTACTTC. As protein: CASSFTSGSRYEQYF. Based on the CDR3 plus reference TRBV7-2 and TRBJ2-7, the full variable domain is GAGVSQSPSNKVTEKGKDVELRCDPISGHTALYWYRQSLGQGLEFLIYFQGNSAPDKSGLPSDRFSAERTGGSVSTLTIQRTQQEDSAVYLCASSFTSGSRYEQYFGPGTRLTVT.

This sequence joins TRBV25-1 and TRBJ1-2, with unresolved D. CDR1 is MGHDK and CDR2 is SYGVNS in the germline V gene. The CDR3 spans 15 residues. Trimming pared 7 bases from V and 1 base from J, leaving 16 bases between. CDR3 sequence reads: CASTVRETVNYGYTF. In DNA form, the CDR3 reads TGTGCCAGCACCGTACGGGAGACGGTTAACTATGGCTACACCTTC.

The CDR3 nucleotides are TGTGCCAGCAGCCCCCCTGGGGCCAACGTCCTGACTTTC. It yields the protein CASSPPGANVLTF. The chain employs TRBV5-5 and TRBJ2-6; no clear D. V gave up 4 bases and J gave up 2 bases, with 4 bases separating them. The CDR3 is 13 amino acids. Germline CDR1 SGHKS, CDR2 YYEKEE (reference sequence).

This chain links TRBV27 with TRBJ2-7; D may be TRBD1 or TRBD2 (5 bases each). The ends were cut back, 3 bases at V and 3 bases at J, with 15 bases in the middle. There are 15 residues in the CDR3. Germline-derived CDR1 and CDR2 are MNHEY and SMNVEV (reference sequence). The CDR3 coding sequence is TGTGCCAGCAGTTTTAGTTGGGGGTCCTACTACGAGCAGTACTTC. This codes for CASSFSWGSYYEQYF.

This chain connects TRBV6-7 to TRBJ2-3, with D perhaps assigned TRBD1 or TRBD2 (5 bases each). TRBV6-7 is an ORF for which the function is uncertain. CDR3 length: 15 residues. V was pared by 5 bases and J by 2 bases, with 14 bases between. The chain's CDR3 is CASSKPGRDTDTQYF. The CDR3 nucleotides are TGTGCCAGCAGTAAGCCGGGACGAGACACAGATACGCAGTATTTT.

A single count supports this clone. Other nucleotide sequences in the sample specify the same CDR3. This rearrangement joins TRBV9 to TRBJ2-2, with D perhaps being TRBD1 or TRBD2 (5 bases each). Trimming took off 1 base at V and 3 bases at J, with 13 bases between the two ends. Germline V gives CDR1 SGDLS, CDR2 YYNGEE. This CDR3 has 16 residues. The CDR3 DNA reads as TGTGCCAGCAGCGTATGGAGGACAACCGACACCGGGGAGCTGTTTTTT. Amino acid sequence: CASSVWRTTDTGELFF. Full variable domain (missing parts from reference TRBV9 and TRBJ2-2): DSGVTQTPKHLITATGQRVTLRCSPRSGDLSVYWYQQSLDQGLQFLIQYYNGEERAKGNILERFSAQQFPDLHSELNLSSLELGDSALYFCASSVWRTTDTGELFFGEGSRLTVL.

The rearrangement uses TRBV11-3 and TRBJ2-3; D uncertain. V gave up 5 bases and J gave up 6 bases, with 6 bases separating them. CDR1 SGHNT and CDR2 YENEEA come from the germline V gene. This CDR3 region has 11 residues. In DNA form, the CDR3 reads TGTGCCAGCAGCCCGGGCGATACGCAGTATTTT. Its protein product is CASSPGDTQYF.

This sequence joins TRBV5-1 and TRBJ2-1, with TRBD1 matching 10 bases. In germline, CDR1 is SGHRS, CDR2 YFSETQ. This CDR3 has 14 amino acids. J was trimmed by 7 bases and V by 2 bases; bases with no gene match: 3. CDR3 region: CASSFRTGGNEQFF. CDR3 sequence (DNA): TGCGCCAGCAGCTTCCGGACAGGGGGAAATGAGCAGTTCTTC.

CDR3 DNA sequence: TGTGCCATCAGAGTCGTGGACGAGCAGTACTTC. Translating it yields CAIRVVDEQYF. The V call is TRBV10-3, the J call TRBJ2-7; D uncertain. Germline-derived CDR1 and CDR2 are ENHRY and SYGVKD. CDR3 length: 11 residues. V was pared by 6 bases and J by 5 bases, with 8 bases between.

For this clone: Other DNA sequences in the sample encode the same CDR3. The V call is TRBV10-1, the J call TRBJ2-5; possible D gene TRBD1, 6 bases. The CDR3 is 13 residues long. Trimming removed 2 bases at V and 3 bases at J, with 7 bases between. Germline V CDR1 and CDR2: WNHNN, SYGVQD (reference sequence). CDR3 loop: CASSEAGEETQYF. Here the CDR3 DNA reads TGCGCCAGCAGTGAGGCAGGGGAAGAGACCCAGTACTTC.

The J gene is TRBJ2-7, the V gene TRBV19; no definite D call. In germline, CDR1 is LNHDA, CDR2 SQIVND (reference sequence). The V end lost 0 bases, the J end lost 0 bases, and 3 bases lay between the germline ends. The CDR3 is made up of 13 amino acids. This CDR3 reads CASSIDISYEQYF. In nucleotides, the CDR3 is TGTGCCAGTAGTATAGACATCTCCTACGAGCAGTACTTC.

The DNA for the CDR3 is TGTGCCAGCAGCTTGACCGGGACTAGCGGTTCCTACGAGCAGTACTTC. It yields the protein CASSLTGTSGSYEQYF. This chain joins TRBV7-9 and TRBJ2-7; TRBD2 matches at 11 bases. CDR3 length: 16 amino acids. Germline V lookup: CDR1 SEHNR, CDR2 FQNEAQ (reference sequence). Unmatched junction bases numbered 5, after V lost 3 bases and J lost 1 base.

This clone has just one count. This rearrangement joins TRBV6-5 to TRBJ1-2, with 9 bases lining up with TRBD1. Germline V lookup: CDR1 MNHEY, CDR2 SVGAGI. CDR3 length equals 15 residues. J gave up 8 bases and V 2 bases, and 9 bases lay outside the gene matches. The CDR3 nucleotides read TGTGCCAGCAGTTACGAGGGACAGGGCCAATGGGGCTACACCTTC. Its protein is CASSYEGQGQWGYTF.

This chain uses TRBV5-1 with TRBJ1-2; D gene ambiguous. The CDR3 extends over 12 amino acids. The germline V gene encodes CDR1 SGHRS and CDR2 YFSETQ. The ends were cut back, 7 bases at V and 6 bases at J, with 13 bases in the middle. The CDR3 loop is CASDGEKDGYTF. The CDR3 DNA reads as TGCGCCAGCGACGGGGAGAAGGATGGCTACACCTTC.